This T cell receptor beta chain originates from a study of regulatory T cells in long-lasting Graves disease. Both iRepertoire HTBI primers and Arm-PCR of CDR3 regions were used to build the TCR beta libraries. TCRdb passed the multiplex PCR reads through MiXCR, listing each CDR3 protein once. The table lists about 620,000 distinct CDR3 sequences, around 17% of them singletons. Time point of the sample: newly diagnosed GD, antithyroid drugs for less than 3 months. The TCR library was made from RNA extracted from PBMCs. Another study also made use of these data, one on T cells in Graves' hyperthyroidism and ophthalmopathy. As that report states: The authors' 13 V-J model separated ophthalmopathy from stable hyperthyroidism. With a median lead of around 6.7 months before onset, the model predicted ophthalmopathy.

This TCR was sampled from a woman aged 25 to 39 with Graves disease. This material consisted of peripheral blood mononuclear cells (PBMCs), taken at new diagnosis, from a patient treated with antithyroid drugs.

CDR3 region: CASSYSRGSYGNEQFF. The CDR3 coding sequence is TGTGCCAGCAGTTACTCCCGGGGGTCCTACGGGAATGAGCAGTTCTTC. J is TRBJ2-1 and V is TRBV6-2 or TRBV6-3; tentative D call: TRBD2 (6 bases). CDR3 size: 16 residues. Germline-derived CDR1 and CDR2 are MNHEY and SVGEGT. V lost 0 bases and J 7 bases, leaving 16 bases between the germline ends.